This T cell receptor (beta chain) emerged from a study of shared clonotypes between healthy human individuals. On this clone: Its matching antigen is unknown.

Over several immunoSEQ plates, each subset's genomic DNA was distributed in even portions. The sorted-subset replicate PCRs were given roughly 190 ng DNA, which is around 29,000 T cell genomes. Sequencing used immunoSEQ multiplex PCR; TCRdb keeps in-frame clones, though not all of them. The top ten hold 1.2% of the sample, which has over a million clones, roughly 96% seen once. Broader study findings: Clonotype sharing among donors was thought likely to change with sequencing depth. For naive CD4 cells, roughly 5% of clonotypes were shared across a handful of donors.

The CDR3 contains 18 residues. Trimming took 0 bases from V and 6 from J; bases not matched to a gene: 10. Germline V CDR1 and CDR2: SGHRS, YFSETQ. The clonotype comes from a man between 25 and 39 years old in good health. V is TRBV5-1 and J is TRBJ2-2; the match to TRBD2 covers 11 bases. Source material: naive CD4+ T cells sorted from blood. Subset indicated: CD45RA+ positively selected. CDR3 DNA sequence: TGCGCCAGCAGCTTGGCCCCTACTAGCGGGAGTGGGTCCGGGGAGCTGTTTTTT. Its translation is CASSLAPTSGSGSGELFF.